Listed below are T cell receptor beta chains from one sample, sequenced in a study of response to subunit inactivated influenza vaccine. MiXCR, applied by TCRdb to the RT-PCR reads, yields one record per CDR3 protein. The table shows hundreds of thousands of distinct CDR3 sequences, with approximately 15% occurring only once. This specimen consisted of PBMCs from blood, obtained 14 to 15 days before vaccination. These receptors were taken from a man aged 50 to 59 who received an inactivated influenza vaccine. CDR3s include the opening cysteine and the closing phenylalanine or tryptophan. Fields, in order: D gene, J gene, V gene, clone size, CDR3 DNA, CDR3 protein. The D gene is left open where the match is weak. Clone size is given for some rows only: seen once, a few or many times, or a class if the clone is expanded.

d_call: .
j_call: TRBJ2-7
v_call: TRBV2
clone_size: .
cdr3_nt: TGTGCCAGCAGTGTTGGCAGCATCCTCTCCTACGAGCAGTACTTC
cdr3_aa: CASSVGSILSYEQYF

d_call: TRBD1
j_call: TRBJ2-2
v_call: TRBV29-1
clone_size: .
cdr3_nt: TGCAGCGTTGGACAGGGGATGAACACCGGGGAGCTGTTTTTT
cdr3_aa: CSVGQGMNTGELFF

d_call: .
j_call: TRBJ1-2
v_call: TRBV4-1
clone_size: few
cdr3_nt: TGCGCCAGCAGCCAAGACGATAAGGCAGGGTTAAAATATGGCTACACCTTC
cdr3_aa: CASSQDDKAGLKYGYTF

d_call: .
j_call: TRBJ1-1
v_call: TRBV20-1
clone_size: few
cdr3_nt: TGCAGTGCTAGACGGTTGGACACTGAAGCTTTCTTT
cdr3_aa: CSARRLDTEAFF

d_call: TRBD2
j_call: TRBJ2-3
v_call: TRBV4-2
clone_size: few
cdr3_nt: TGTGCCAGCAGCCAAGAACCTTCCGGACTAGCGGGTGCCTATACGCAGTATTTT
cdr3_aa: CASSQEPSGLAGAYTQYF

d_call: .
j_call: TRBJ2-7
v_call: TRBV7-2
clone_size: many
cdr3_nt: TGTGCCAGCAGTTTGAGCAGGGGTCCCTACGAGCAGTACTTC
cdr3_aa: CASSLSRGPYEQYF

d_call: TRBD2
j_call: TRBJ2-3
v_call: TRBV7-2
clone_size: few
cdr3_nt: TGTGCCAGCAGCTTAGGGTCTAGCGGGAGGAAAGCCGGGGAGCAGTATTTT
cdr3_aa: CASSLGSSGRKAGEQYF

d_call: TRBD1
j_call: TRBJ2-5
v_call: TRBV7-2
clone_size: few
cdr3_nt: TGTGCCAGCAGCCCAAACAGGGGGCGAGAGACCCAGTACTTC
cdr3_aa: CASSPNRGRETQYF

d_call: .
j_call: TRBJ2-7
v_call: TRBV2
clone_size: once
cdr3_nt: TGTGCCAGCAGTGAAGCGGCTACATCCTACGAGCAGTACTTC
cdr3_aa: CASSEAATSYEQYF

d_call: TRBD2
j_call: TRBJ2-3
v_call: TRBV11-2
clone_size: .
cdr3_nt: TGTGCCAGCAGCTTTGAGCGGGGGGGTCCAGATACGCAGTATTTT
cdr3_aa: CASSFERGGPDTQYF

d_call: TRBD1
j_call: TRBJ2-3
v_call: TRBV5-1
clone_size: .
cdr3_nt: TGCGCCAGCAGCCTCGGGGGACAGGGCTTCCTGGATACGCAGTATTTT
cdr3_aa: CASSLGGQGFLDTQYF

d_call: .
j_call: TRBJ2-3
v_call: TRBV29-1
clone_size: .
cdr3_nt: TGCAGCATGAGAGGTCCCTTGAGCACAGATACGCAGTATTTT
cdr3_aa: CSMRGPLSTDTQYF

d_call: .
j_call: TRBJ2-7
v_call: TRBV4-2
clone_size: .
cdr3_nt: TGTGCCAGCAGCCAAGCCGGGCAGGGCTACGAGCAGTACTTC
cdr3_aa: CASSQAGQGYEQYF

d_call: TRBD1
j_call: TRBJ2-5
v_call: TRBV20-1
clone_size: few
cdr3_nt: TGCAGTGCTAGAGATCAGCGACAGGGGGGTAGGACCCAGTACTTC
cdr3_aa: CSARDQRQGGRTQYF

d_call: TRBD1
j_call: TRBJ2-7
v_call: TRBV4-2
clone_size: few
cdr3_nt: TGTGCCAGCAGCCAGGGACAGGGGGCTTATTACGAGCAGTACTTC
cdr3_aa: CASSQGQGAYYEQYF

d_call: TRBD2
j_call: TRBJ2-5
v_call: TRBV6-1
clone_size: few
cdr3_nt: TGTGCCAGCCAGAGGGCGGCGGGGGGACAAGAGACCCAGTACTTC
cdr3_aa: CASQRAAGGQETQYF

d_call: TRBD2
j_call: TRBJ2-7
v_call: TRBV18
clone_size: .
cdr3_nt: TGTGCCAGCTCCTTATTAGGCGGGAGTCGCGTCGAGCAGTACTTC
cdr3_aa: CASSLLGGSRVEQYF

d_call: .
j_call: TRBJ1-1
v_call: TRBV29-1
clone_size: few
cdr3_nt: TGCAGCGTCACAGGGTTTAATGAAGCTTTCTTT
cdr3_aa: CSVTGFNEAFF

d_call: .
j_call: TRBJ2-5
v_call: TRBV11-2
clone_size: few
cdr3_nt: TGTGCCAGCAGCTTTGGGGATTGGGCGGAGCAATACCAAGAGACCCAGTACTTC
cdr3_aa: CASSFGDWAEQYQETQYF

d_call: .
j_call: TRBJ1-1
v_call: TRBV6-2/TRBV6-3
clone_size: .
cdr3_nt: TGTGCCAGCAGTTATGTGAGCACTGAAGCTTTCTTT
cdr3_aa: CASSYVSTEAFF

d_call: TRBD2
j_call: TRBJ2-3
v_call: TRBV28
clone_size: many
cdr3_nt: TGTGCCAGCAGTGCGACGGGGGGTCGCACAGATACGCAGTATTTT
cdr3_aa: CASSATGGRTDTQYF